This T cell receptor beta chain was captured in a study of neurological immune-mediated disorders. Trimming took 5 bases from V and 1 from J, leaving 8 bases between them. The CDR3 length is 13 residues. Per germline, CDR1 SNHLY and CDR2 FYNNEI. This clonotype was seen many times. TCRdb re-called the 5' RACE reads through MiXCR, storing one row per CDR3 protein. The sample yields around 130,000 distinct CDR3 sequences, about 3.2% seen once. This clonotype was obtained from a woman aged 25 to 45 with multiple sclerosis. The sample was PBMCs. The V call is TRBV2, the J call TRBJ1-1; maybe TRBD1 (6 bases). CDR3 protein: CASSMDRNTEAFF. Written as DNA, the CDR3 is TGTGCCAGCAGTATGGACAGGAACACTGAAGCTTTCTTT.